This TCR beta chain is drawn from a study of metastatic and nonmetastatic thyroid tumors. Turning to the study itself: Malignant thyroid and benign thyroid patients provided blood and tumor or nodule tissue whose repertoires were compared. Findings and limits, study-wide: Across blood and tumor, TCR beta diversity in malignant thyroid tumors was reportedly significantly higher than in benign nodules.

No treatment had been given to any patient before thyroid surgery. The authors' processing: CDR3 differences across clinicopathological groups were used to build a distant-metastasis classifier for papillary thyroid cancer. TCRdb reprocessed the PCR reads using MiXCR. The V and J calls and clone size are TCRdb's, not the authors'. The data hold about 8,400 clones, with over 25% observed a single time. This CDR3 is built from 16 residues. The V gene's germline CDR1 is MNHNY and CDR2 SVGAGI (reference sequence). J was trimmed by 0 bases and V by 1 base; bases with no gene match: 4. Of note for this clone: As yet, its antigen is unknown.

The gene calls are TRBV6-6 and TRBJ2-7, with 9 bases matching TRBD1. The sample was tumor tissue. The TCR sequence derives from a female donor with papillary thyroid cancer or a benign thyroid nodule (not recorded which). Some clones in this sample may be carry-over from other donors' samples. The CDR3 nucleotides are TGTGCCAGCAGTTACTTGGGACAGGGCCACTCCTACGAGCAGTACTTC. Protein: CASSYLGQGHSYEQYF.